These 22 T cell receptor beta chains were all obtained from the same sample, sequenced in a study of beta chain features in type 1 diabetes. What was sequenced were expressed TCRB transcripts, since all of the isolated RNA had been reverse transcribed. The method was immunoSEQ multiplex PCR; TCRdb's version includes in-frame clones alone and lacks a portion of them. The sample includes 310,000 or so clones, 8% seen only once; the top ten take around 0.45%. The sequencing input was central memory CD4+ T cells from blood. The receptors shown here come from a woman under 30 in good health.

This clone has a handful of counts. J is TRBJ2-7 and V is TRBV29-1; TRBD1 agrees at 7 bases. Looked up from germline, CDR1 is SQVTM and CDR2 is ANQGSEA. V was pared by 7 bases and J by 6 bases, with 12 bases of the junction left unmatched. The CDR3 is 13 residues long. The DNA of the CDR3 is TGCAGCGCGCTTCCGTGGGACAGTGGCGAGCAGTACTTC. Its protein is CSALPWDSGEQYF.

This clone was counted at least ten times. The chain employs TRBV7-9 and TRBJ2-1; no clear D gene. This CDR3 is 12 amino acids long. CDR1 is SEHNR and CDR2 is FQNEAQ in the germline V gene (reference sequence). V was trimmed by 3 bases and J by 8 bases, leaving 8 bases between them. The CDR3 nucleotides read TGTGCCAGCAGCTTCTTAGCTGATGAGCAGTTCTTC. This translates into CASSFLADEQFF.

CDR3 amino acids: CASSLDGQPQHF. CDR3 DNA: TGTGCCAGCAGCTTAGACGGTCAGCCCCAGCATTTT. V is TRBV7-9 and J is TRBJ1-5; no reliable D call. Trimming left V 1 base short and J 6 bases short, with 4 bases between. Germline V lookup: CDR1 SEHNR, CDR2 FQNEAQ (reference sequence). The CDR3 sequence is 12 residues long.

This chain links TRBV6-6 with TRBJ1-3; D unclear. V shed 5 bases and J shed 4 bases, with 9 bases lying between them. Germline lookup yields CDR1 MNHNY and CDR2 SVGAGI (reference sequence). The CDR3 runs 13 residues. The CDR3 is CASSPHAGNTIYF. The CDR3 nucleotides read TGTGCCAGCAGTCCGCACGCGGGAAACACCATATATTTT.

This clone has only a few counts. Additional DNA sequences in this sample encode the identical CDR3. The CDR3 loop reads CASSPASHEKLFF. The CDR3 DNA follows: TGTGCCAGCTCACCAGCCTCTCATGAAAAACTGTTTTTT. J is TRBJ1-4 and V is TRBV18, with D unclear. CDR1 is KGHSH and CDR2 is LQKENI in the germline V gene. The CDR3 runs 13 residues. V was pared by 2 bases and J by 6 bases, with 7 bases between.

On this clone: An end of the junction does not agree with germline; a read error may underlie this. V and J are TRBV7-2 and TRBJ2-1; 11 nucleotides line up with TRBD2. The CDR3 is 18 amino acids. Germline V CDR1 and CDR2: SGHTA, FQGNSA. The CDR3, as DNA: TGCGCCAGCAGCCGGACGGGGTCAACTAGCGGGAGATCGGGTGAGCAGTTCTTC. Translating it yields CASSRTGSTSGRSGEQFF. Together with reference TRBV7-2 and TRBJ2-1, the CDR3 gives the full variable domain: GAGVSQSPSNKVTEKGKDVELRCDPISGHTALYWYRQSLGQGLEFLIYFQGNSAPDKSGLPSDRFSAERTGGSVSTLTIQRTQQEDSAVYLCASSRTGSTSGRSGEQFFGPGTRLTVL.

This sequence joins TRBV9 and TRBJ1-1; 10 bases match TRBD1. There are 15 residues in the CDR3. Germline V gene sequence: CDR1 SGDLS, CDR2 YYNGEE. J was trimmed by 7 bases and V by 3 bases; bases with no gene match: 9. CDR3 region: CASSAGQGEAGEAFF. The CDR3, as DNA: TGTGCCAGCAGCGCCGGACAGGGGGAGGCGGGTGAAGCTTTCTTT.

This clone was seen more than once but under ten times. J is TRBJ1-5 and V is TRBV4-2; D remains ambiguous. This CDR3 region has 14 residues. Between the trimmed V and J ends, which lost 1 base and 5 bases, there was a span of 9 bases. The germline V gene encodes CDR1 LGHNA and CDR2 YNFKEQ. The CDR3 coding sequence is TGTGCCAGCAGCCAAGCAAGGGTTGATCAGCCCCAGCATTTT. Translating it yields CASSQARVDQPQHF.

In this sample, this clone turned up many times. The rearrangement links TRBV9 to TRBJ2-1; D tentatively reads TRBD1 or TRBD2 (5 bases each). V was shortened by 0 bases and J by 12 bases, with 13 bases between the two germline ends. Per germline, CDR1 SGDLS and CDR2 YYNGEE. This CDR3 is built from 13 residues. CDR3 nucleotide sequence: TGTGCCAGCAGCGTAGGGGGGAACGGTCGGCAGTTCTTC. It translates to CASSVGGNGRQFF.

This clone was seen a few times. In DNA, the CDR3 is TGTGCCACCAGGGGACGAAAGGGGGGCTCTGGGGCCAACGTCCTGACTTTC. Its translation: CATRGRKGGSGANVLTF. V and J are TRBV15 and TRBJ2-6, with D possibly being TRBD1 or TRBD2 (6 bases each). The germline gives CDR1 LNHNV, CDR2 YYDKDF (reference sequence). This CDR3 contains 17 residues. The ends were cut back, 6 bases at V and 0 bases at J, with 15 bases in the middle.

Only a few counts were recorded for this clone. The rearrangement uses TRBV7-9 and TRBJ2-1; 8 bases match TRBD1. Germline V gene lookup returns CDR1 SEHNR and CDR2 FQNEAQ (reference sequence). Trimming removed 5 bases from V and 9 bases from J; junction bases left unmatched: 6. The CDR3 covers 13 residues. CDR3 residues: CASSPQGGGEQFF. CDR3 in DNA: TGTGCCAGCAGCCCACAGGGGGGCGGTGAGCAGTTCTTC.

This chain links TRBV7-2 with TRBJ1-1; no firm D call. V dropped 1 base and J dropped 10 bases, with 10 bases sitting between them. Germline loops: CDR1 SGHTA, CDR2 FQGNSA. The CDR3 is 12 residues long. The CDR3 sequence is CASSLEPPGAFF. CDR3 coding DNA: TGTGCCAGCAGCTTAGAACCCCCCGGAGCTTTCTTT.

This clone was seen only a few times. The CDR3 sequence is CASSRAGANSGDNEQFF. CDR3 bases: TGTGCCAGCAGCCGAGCGGGAGCCAACTCAGGGGACAATGAGCAGTTCTTC. The genes are TRBV5-4 and TRBJ2-1, with 8 positions matching TRBD2. This CDR3 region has 17 residues. Trimming at V came to 4 bases and at J to 5 bases, leaving 14 bases not matched to a gene. Germline V gene sequence: CDR1 SGHNT, CDR2 YYREEE (reference sequence).

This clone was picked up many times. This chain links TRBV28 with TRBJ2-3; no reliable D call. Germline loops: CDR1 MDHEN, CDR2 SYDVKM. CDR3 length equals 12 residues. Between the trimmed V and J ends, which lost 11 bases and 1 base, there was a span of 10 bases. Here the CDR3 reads CAAQEGTDTQYF. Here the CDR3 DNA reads TGTGCCGCCCAAGAGGGCACAGATACGCAGTATTTT.

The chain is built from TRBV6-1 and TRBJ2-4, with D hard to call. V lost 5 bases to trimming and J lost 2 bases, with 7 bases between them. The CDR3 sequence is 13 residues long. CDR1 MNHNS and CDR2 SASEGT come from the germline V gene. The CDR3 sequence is CASSLDTKNIQYF. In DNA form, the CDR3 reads TGTGCCAGCAGTTTAGACACCAAAAACATTCAGTACTTC.

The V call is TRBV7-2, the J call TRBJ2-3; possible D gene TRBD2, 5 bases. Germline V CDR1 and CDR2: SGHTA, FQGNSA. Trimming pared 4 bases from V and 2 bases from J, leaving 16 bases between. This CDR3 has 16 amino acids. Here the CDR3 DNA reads TGTGCCAGCAGCTCGACTCTCGAGAGGGTCACAGATACGCAGTATTTT. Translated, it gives CASSSTLERVTDTQYF.

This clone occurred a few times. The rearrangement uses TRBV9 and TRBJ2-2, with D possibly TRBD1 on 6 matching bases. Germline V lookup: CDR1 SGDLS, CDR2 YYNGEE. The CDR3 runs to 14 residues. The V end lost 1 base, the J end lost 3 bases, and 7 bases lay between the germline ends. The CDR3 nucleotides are TGTGCCAGCAGCGTAACAGGGCACACCGGGGAGCTGTTTTTT. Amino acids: CASSVTGHTGELFF.

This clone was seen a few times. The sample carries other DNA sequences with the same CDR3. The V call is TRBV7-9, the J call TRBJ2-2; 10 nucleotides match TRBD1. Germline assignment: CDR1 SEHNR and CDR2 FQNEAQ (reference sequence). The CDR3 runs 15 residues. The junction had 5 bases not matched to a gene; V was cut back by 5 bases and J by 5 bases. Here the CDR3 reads CASSLDRGRTGELFF. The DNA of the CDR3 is TGTGCCAGCAGCCTTGACAGGGGGCGGACCGGGGAGCTGTTTTTT. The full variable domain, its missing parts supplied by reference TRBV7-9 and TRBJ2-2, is DTGVSQNPRHKITKRGQNVTFRCDPISEHNRLYWYRQTLGQGPEFLTYFQNEAQLEKSRLLSDRFSAERPKGSFSTLEIQRTEQGDSAMYLCASSLDRGRTGELFFGEGSRLTVL.

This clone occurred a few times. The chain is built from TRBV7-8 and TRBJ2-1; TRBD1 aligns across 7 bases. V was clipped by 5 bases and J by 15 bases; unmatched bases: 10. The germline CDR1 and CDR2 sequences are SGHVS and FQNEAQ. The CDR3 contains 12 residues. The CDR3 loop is CASSVRTGLRFF. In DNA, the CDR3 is TGTGCCAGCAGCGTTCGGACAGGTTTGAGGTTCTTC.

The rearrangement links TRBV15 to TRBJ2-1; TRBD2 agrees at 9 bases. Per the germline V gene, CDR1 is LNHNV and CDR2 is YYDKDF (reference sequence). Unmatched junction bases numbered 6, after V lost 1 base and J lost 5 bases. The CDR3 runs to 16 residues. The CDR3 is CATSRGSGRLDNEQFF. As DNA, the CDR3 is TGTGCCACCAGCAGAGGGAGCGGGAGGCTGGACAATGAGCAGTTCTTC.

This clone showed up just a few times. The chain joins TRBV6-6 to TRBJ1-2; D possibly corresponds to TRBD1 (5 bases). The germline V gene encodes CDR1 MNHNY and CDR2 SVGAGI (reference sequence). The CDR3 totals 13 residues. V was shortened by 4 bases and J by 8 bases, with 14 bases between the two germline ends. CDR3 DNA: TGTGCCAGCAGTTTCGGCCTTGGGGGAGGCTACACCTTC. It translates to CASSFGLGGGYTF.

CDR3 DNA sequence: TGTGCCAGCAGTTACCCCGTTAGGGAGAACACCATATATTTT. This translates into CASSYPVRENTIYF. The chain is built from TRBV6-6 and TRBJ1-3; D call uncertain. The CDR3 contains 14 residues. Germline V gene data show CDR1 as MNHNY and CDR2 as SVGAGI (reference sequence). Trimming took off 2 bases at V and 7 bases at J, with 12 bases between the two ends.